This T cell receptor beta chain is drawn from a study of blood T cell repertoires in COVID-19 (dated by TCRdb to 2018 to 2020). Regarding the research as a whole: Samples covering the acute and convalescent phases of COVID-19 were provided by collaborators in the United States, Italy and Spain. The prospective study material was composed of cDNA or gDNA derived from T cells, B-cell-depleted T cells, or PBMCs. Subjects who had been exposed to COVID-19, were actively infected with it, or had recovered from it provided the deeply sampled blood TCRbeta repertoires that made up the dataset. A freely available public database, intended as a resource for researchers studying the immune response to SARS-CoV-2, is where the repertoires were released. The samples were drawn from two sources: the first 160 participants of the ongoing ImmuneRACE study, and 1,000 to 1,500 subjects contributed by 6 global collaborators. Sample metadata almost always included a de-identified subject ID, COVID-19 status, age in years and sex. Where available, HLA class I and class II types were taken from metadata supplied by the sample provider and were not determined by assay-based typing. Broad study findings and their caveats: The amount of clinical and demographic metadata varied by source and participant and was provided uncurated.

TCRbeta CDR3 regions were amplified from genomic DNA using the immunoSEQ Assay, a bias-controlled multiplex PCR. The original pipeline was this. The number of nucleated cells in each sample was estimated by amplification of reference gene primers within the assay. To quantify the absolute abundance of each unique TCRbeta CDR3 rearrangement, sequence reads were collapsed and filtered. Productive Simpson clonality was computed per sample as the square root of Simpson's diversity index over productive rearrangements. As stored in TCRdb, this immuneACCESS dataset retains in-frame rearrangements with V and J assigned. A fraction of the clones does not appear; measured against another copy, unresolved V genes explain less than half of the discrepancy, and the remainder lacks a known reason. The V and J calls and clone size are taken from that table; D and trimming were inferred from the DNA. This sample gives nearly 250,000 clones in total; 80% to 90% of them show up just once. Around 0.8% of the sample rests with the top ten.

Participants in the prospective study were enrolled through a virtual design, were aged about 18 to 100 years, and lived in some 24 United States geographic areas. To assign participants to cohorts, the prospective study relied on clinical history that participants themselves reported in a screening survey and a study questionnaire. Exposed participants were defined as having been in contact with someone with a PCR-confirmed or clinician-diagnosed COVID-19 case within 2 weeks of study entry. In the prospective study, whole blood, serum and a nasopharyngeal or oropharyngeal swab were collected from each participant by mobile phlebotomists. Over an approximately 2-month period, participants in the prospective study had the option of providing additional blood draws and questionnaires. Before DNA extraction, prospective study blood samples were shipped either frozen or at room temperature. CDR1 SGHTA and CDR2 FQGNSA were looked up in the germline V gene. The CDR3 starts with the cysteine, ends with the phenylalanine, and has 14 residues. Of all the DNA, just the CDR3 is kept, 42 bases in frame from base 1. The V end loses 3 bases and the J end loses 8 bases, and a stretch of 13 bases separates them.

Of note for this clone: This receptor's antigen is unknown. Base qualities are not provided; no much larger clone lies one nucleotide away.

Recombination connected TRBV7-2 to TRBJ1-4; the D gene is possibly TRBD1, with 6 bases matching. The sample consisted of PBMCs or T cells enriched from blood (not recorded which). The source is a man aged 50 to 59 who had been exposed to COVID-19. CDR3 reads: CASSFQGQEEKLFF. The DNA is TGTGCCAGCAGCTTCCAGGGGCAGGAGGAAAAACTGTTTTTT.